The 12 T cell receptor beta chains below come from one sample, sequenced in a study of blood T cell repertoires in COVID-19. This table comes from immunoSEQ multiplex PCR, and its TCRdb copy is limited to in-frame clones, with some not included. Of 200,000 to 250,000 clones in the sample, approximately 85% are singletons; the top ten hold roughly 2.2%. Sequenced sample: peripheral blood. The receptors derive from a woman in her seventies with COVID-19, enrolled during active disease.

For this clone: Other DNA sequences in this specimen translate into the identical CDR3. The rearrangement links TRBV12-3 or TRBV12-4 to TRBJ1-1, with D maybe TRBD1 (6 bases). The CDR3 spans 13 residues. V was cut by 5 bases and J by 1 base, with 8 bases left in between. CDR3 bases: TGTGCCAGCAGTGGACAGACGAACACTGAAGCTTTCTTT. Translated, it gives CASSGQTNTEAFF.

The V gene is TRBV5-4, the J gene TRBJ2-7, with TRBD1 matching over 7 bases. The CDR3 has 15 amino acids. V lost 4 bases, J lost 3 bases, and 10 bases stayed unmatched. The germline gives CDR1 SGHNT, CDR2 YYREEE (reference sequence). As DNA, the CDR3 is TGTGCCAGCAGCGAGGGACAGTCCGCGGGCTACGAGCAGTACTTC. The encoded protein is CASSEGQSAGYEQYF.

The rearrangement joins TRBV19 to TRBJ1-4, with 9 bases matching TRBD1. Germline trimming cut 5 bases from V and 1 base from J; bases unmatched to any gene: 8. The germline CDR1 and CDR2 sequences are LNHDA and SQIVND (reference sequence). The CDR3 loop spans 17 amino acids. This CDR3 reads CASSSHRGRGTNEKLFF. CDR3 sequence (DNA): TGTGCCAGTAGTTCACACAGGGGGCGCGGAACTAATGAAAAACTGTTTTTT. The variable domain in full, completed from reference TRBV19 and TRBJ1-4, reads DGGITQSPKYLFRKEGQNVTLSCEQNLNHDAMYWYRQDPGQGLRLIYYSQIVNDFQKGDIAEGYSVSREKKESFPLTVTSAQKNPTAFYLCASSSHRGRGTNEKLFFGSGTQLSVL.

This clone was counted a few times. This chain links TRBV6-4 with TRBJ1-6, with D unresolved. Between the trimmed V and J ends, which lost 4 bases and 0 bases, there was a span of 7 bases. The CDR3 contains 15 residues. The germline V gene encodes CDR1 MRHNA and CDR2 SNTAGT. CDR3 sequence (DNA): TGTGCCAGCAGTGCAGACTTCTCCTATAATTCACCCCTCCACTTT. Translation: CASSADFSYNSPLHF.

The J gene is TRBJ1-2, the V gene TRBV24-1, with D possibly being TRBD1 (5 bases). Trimming removed 4 bases from V and 8 bases from J, with 16 bases in between. Per the germline V gene, CDR1 is KGHDR and CDR2 is SFDVKD. CDR3 size: 14 residues. As DNA, the CDR3 is TGTGCCACCAGTGAGGCTAACAGGATACGCGGCTACACCTTC. It specifies CATSEANRIRGYTF.

The rearrangement joins TRBV6-1 to TRBJ1-4; a weak D match, TRBD1 (6 bases). V gave up 2 bases and J gave up 7 bases, with 11 bases separating them. CDR1 and CDR2 from the germline V gene are MNHNS and SASEGT. This CDR3 has 14 amino acids. CDR3 DNA sequence: TGTGCCAGCAGTGAATATGAGGGGGTTGAAAAACTGTTTTTT. It yields the protein CASSEYEGVEKLFF.

The chain recombines TRBV7-9 with TRBJ1-2, with 7 bases identical to TRBD1. This CDR3 has 13 residues. V gave up 5 bases and J gave up 3 bases; unmatched junction bases: 3. CDR1 and CDR2 from the germline V gene are SEHNR and FQNEAQ (reference sequence). CDR3 sequence reads: CASSRDRDYGYTF. Here the CDR3 DNA reads TGTGCCAGCAGCCGGGACAGAGACTATGGCTACACCTTC.

The genes are TRBV6-5 and TRBJ2-7, with a tentative D call TRBD1 (6 bases). This CDR3 spans 16 amino acids. Germline CDR1 and CDR2: MNHEY and SVGAGI. V shed 0 bases and J shed 5 bases, with 17 bases lying between them. In nucleotides, the CDR3 is TGTGCCAGCAGTTACTCGACTGACAGGCCACCCAACGAGCAGTACTTC. Translation: CASSYSTDRPPNEQYF.

For the CDR3, the DNA is TGTGCCAGCAGCAAAGCGCTTTGGACAGGGGCAAAAAATTCACCCCTCCACTTT. It specifies CASSKALWTGAKNSPLHF. The chain joins TRBV21-1 to TRBJ1-6; TRBD1, the D gene given by the table, was not confirmed from the DNA. TRBV21-1 is a pseudogene segment. This CDR3 is 18 amino acids long.

The chain carries TRBV29-1 and TRBJ2-1; D may be TRBD1 (5 bases). This CDR3 comprises 12 residues. Trimming cost V 5 bases and J 4 bases, with 9 bases left between them. Germline assignment: CDR1 SQVTM and CDR2 ANQGSEA. This CDR3 is CSVSDSYNEQFF. CDR3 nucleotide sequence: TGCAGCGTTTCAGACAGTTACAATGAGCAGTTCTTC.

The chain joins TRBV6-4 to TRBJ1-5; D remains ambiguous. The CDR3 is 13 residues long. Trimming removed 3 bases at V and 7 bases at J, with 10 bases between. Germline V gene sequence: CDR1 MRHNA, CDR2 SNTAGT. CDR3 sequence: CASSEEVRQPQHF. The CDR3 DNA sequence: TGTGCCAGCAGTGAAGAGGTGCGGCAGCCCCAGCATTTT.

V and J are TRBV18 and TRBJ1-3, with D perhaps matching TRBD1 (5 bases). V was clipped by 3 bases and J by 0 bases, with 15 bases between them. Per the germline V gene, CDR1 is KGHSH and CDR2 is LQKENI. This CDR3 comprises 17 residues. CDR3 loop: CASSPTGGTSSGNTIYF. In DNA, the CDR3 is TGTGCCAGCTCACCCACGGGGGGGACCAGCTCTGGAAACACCATATATTTT.